This T cell receptor (beta chain) is drawn from a study of spatial heterogeneity in lung cancer. Across the study: Available follow-up PBMC samples were sequenced, at a median of approximately two years post-resection.

Remarks on this clonotype: Its antigen is not identified.

Time point described: blood at routine non-recurrence follow-up after resection. Whole RNA from tumor, nontumor lung or frozen PBMC was sequenced unsorted. Per germline, CDR1 SGHTA and CDR2 FQGNSA. This CDR3 is 15 amino acids long. V was pared by 0 bases and J by 9 bases, with 14 bases between. Findings and limits, study-wide: Ubiquitous expanded tumor TCRs surfaced in blood more at resection than they did at follow-up.

In TCRdb, the 5' RACE reads were re-called with MiXCR into one record per CDR3 protein. The data hold roughly 45,000 distinct CDR3 sequences, with 20% to 25% observed a single time. The chain recombines TRBV7-2 with TRBJ1-4, with a possible D match to TRBD1 (5 bases). This sequence was found in a female donor with early-stage non-small cell lung cancer. This specimen consisted of PBMCs, obtained at follow-up. CDR3 sequence reads: CASSLAGEGWKKLFF. The CDR3 DNA is TGTGCCAGCAGCTTAGCGGGGGAGGGGTGGAAAAAACTGTTTTTT.